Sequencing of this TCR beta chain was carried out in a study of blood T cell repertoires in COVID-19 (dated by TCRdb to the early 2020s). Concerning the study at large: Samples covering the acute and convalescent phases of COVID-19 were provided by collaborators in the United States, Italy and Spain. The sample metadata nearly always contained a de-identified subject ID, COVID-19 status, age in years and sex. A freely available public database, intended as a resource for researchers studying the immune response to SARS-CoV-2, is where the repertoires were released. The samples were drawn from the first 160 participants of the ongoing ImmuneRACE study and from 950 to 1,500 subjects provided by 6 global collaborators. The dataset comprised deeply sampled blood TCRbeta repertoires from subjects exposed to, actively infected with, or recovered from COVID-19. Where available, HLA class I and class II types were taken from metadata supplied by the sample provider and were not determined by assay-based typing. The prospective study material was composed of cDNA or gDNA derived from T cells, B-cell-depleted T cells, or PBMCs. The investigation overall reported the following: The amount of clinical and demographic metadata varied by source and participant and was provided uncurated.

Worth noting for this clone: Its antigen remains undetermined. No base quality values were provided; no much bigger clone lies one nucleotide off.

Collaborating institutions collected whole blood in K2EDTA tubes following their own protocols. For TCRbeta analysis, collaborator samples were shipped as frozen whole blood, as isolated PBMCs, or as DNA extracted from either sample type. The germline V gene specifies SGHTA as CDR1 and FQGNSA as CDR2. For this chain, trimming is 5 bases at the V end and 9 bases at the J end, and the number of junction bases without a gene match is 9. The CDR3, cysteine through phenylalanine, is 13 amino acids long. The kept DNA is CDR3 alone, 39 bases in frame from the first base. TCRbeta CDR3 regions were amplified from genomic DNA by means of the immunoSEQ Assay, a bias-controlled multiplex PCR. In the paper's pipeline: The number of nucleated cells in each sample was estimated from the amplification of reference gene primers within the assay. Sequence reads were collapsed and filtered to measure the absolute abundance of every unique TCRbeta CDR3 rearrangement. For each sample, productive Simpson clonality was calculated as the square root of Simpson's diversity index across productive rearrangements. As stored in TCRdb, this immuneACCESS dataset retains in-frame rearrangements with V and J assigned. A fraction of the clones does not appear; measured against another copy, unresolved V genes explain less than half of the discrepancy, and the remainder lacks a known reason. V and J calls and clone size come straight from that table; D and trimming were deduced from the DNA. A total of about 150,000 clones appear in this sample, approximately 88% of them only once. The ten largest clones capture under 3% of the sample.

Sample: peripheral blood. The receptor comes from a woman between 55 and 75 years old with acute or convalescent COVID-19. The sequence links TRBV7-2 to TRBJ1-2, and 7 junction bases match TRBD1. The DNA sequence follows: TGTGCCAGCAGCCCTTGGGGACAGCAGCGCTACACCTTC. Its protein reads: CASSPWGQQRYTF.